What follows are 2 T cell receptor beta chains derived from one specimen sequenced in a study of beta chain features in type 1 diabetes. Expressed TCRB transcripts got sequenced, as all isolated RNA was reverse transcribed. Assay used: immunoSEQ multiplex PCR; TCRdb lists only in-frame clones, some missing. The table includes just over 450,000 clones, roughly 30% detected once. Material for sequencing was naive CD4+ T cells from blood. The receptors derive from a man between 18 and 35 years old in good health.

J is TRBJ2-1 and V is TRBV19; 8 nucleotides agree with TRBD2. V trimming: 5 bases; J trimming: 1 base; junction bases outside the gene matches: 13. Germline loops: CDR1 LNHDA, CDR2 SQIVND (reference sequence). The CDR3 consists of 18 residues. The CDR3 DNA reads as TGTGCCAGTAGTGCAGTAGCGGGGAAAGAGTGGTCCTACAATGAGCAGTTCTTC. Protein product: CASSAVAGKEWSYNEQFF. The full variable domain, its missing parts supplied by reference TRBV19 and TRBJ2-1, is DGGITQSPKYLFRKEGQNVTLSCEQNLNHDAMYWYRQDPGQGLRLIYYSQIVNDFQKGDIAEGYSVSREKKESFPLTVTSAQKNPTAFYLCASSAVAGKEWSYNEQFFGPGTRLTVL.

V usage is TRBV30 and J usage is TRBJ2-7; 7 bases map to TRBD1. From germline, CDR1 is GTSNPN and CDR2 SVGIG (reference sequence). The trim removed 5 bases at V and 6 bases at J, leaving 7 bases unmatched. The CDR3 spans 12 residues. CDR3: CAWLQGPSEQYF. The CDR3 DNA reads TGTGCCTGGCTACAGGGGCCCAGCGAGCAGTACTTC.